This T cell receptor beta chain is drawn from a study of beta chain features in type 1 diabetes. About the research overall: Sorted cell examination encompassed over 90 million cells across all samples. Study-level results: Moderate but significant shortening of TCRB CDR3s was recorded in all four CD4+ subsets from Type 1 diabetes patients. Whether HLA type influences TCRB rearrangement remained unresolved here. VDJ junctions in type 1 diabetes patients carried more deletions and fewer insertions. Within the patient group, naive, central memory and Treg TCRB repertoires appeared more similar to each other than within healthy donors.

Of note for this clone: The antigen remains unidentified.

The sequenced template was cDNA made from the entire isolated RNA. Some clones are missing from TCRdb's copy, which holds only in-frame ones; the method was immunoSEQ multiplex PCR. The sample has approximately 280,000 clones, 14% to 15% seen once. From germline, CDR1 is SQVTM and CDR2 ANQGSEA. V was pared by 7 bases and J by 1 base, with 14 bases between. This CDR3 region has 14 residues. V is TRBV29-1 and J is TRBJ2-1; perhaps TRBD1 as D (6 bases). The sample was naive CD4+ T cells from blood. This TCR was recovered from a man between 18 and 35 years old with type 1 diabetes. For the CDR3, the DNA is TGCAGCGCCACGGACAGAGCTTCCTACAATGAGCAGTTCTTC. Amino acid sequence: CSATDRASYNEQFF.